Listed below are T cell receptor beta chains from one sample, sequenced in a study of T-cell memory formation after mild COVID-19. TCRdb ran MiXCR on the 5' RACE reads and lists one entry per CDR3 protein. The top ten clones hold about 43% of a sample with tens of thousands of distinct CDR3 sequences, about 16% of them seen once. Sample: PBMCs or a T cell subset sorted from them (not recorded which). Receptors were obtained from a man in his late teens or twenties who had mild COVID-19 (a few samples of this study predate the infection). Cell type and time point are not known. Both conserved end residues are part of each CDR3. A D gene is named only where the DNA matches it firmly. Clone size is not always given. Where it is, it says once, few, many or a class for expanded clones.

d_gene | j_gene | v_gene | abundance | CDR3aa | CDR3nt
. | TRBJ2-7 | TRBV4-1 | few | CASSQARSYEQYF | TGCGCCAGCAGCCAAGCCAGGTCCTACGAGCAGTACTTC
TRBD2 | TRBJ2-5 | TRBV27 | many | CASSLAGGPGETQYF | TGTGCCAGCAGTTTGGCGGGGGGGCCCGGAGAGACCCAGTACTTC
. | TRBJ1-2 | TRBV5-1 | many | CASSLNGASGYTF | TGCGCCAGCAGCTTGAATGGGGCGTCAGGCTACACCTTC
TRBD2 | TRBJ2-3 | TRBV12-3/TRBV12-4 | many | CASSLLAGGRDTQYF | TGTGCCAGCAGTTTACTAGCGGGGGGCAGGGATACGCAGTATTTT
TRBD1 | TRBJ2-7 | TRBV7-9 | few | CASRTDRAPYEQYF | TGTGCCAGCAGGACGGACAGGGCCCCCTACGAGCAGTACTTC
TRBD2 | TRBJ2-4 | TRBV4-2 | many | CASSQTGTSAAKNIQYF | TGTGCCAGCAGCCAAACCGGGACTAGCGCTGCCAAAAACATTCAGTACTTC
TRBD2 | TRBJ2-5 | TRBV4-1 | few | CASSQGVRLAGGETQYF | TGCGCCAGCAGCCAGGGAGTCAGACTAGCGGGGGGGGAGACCCAGTACTTC
. | TRBJ1-5 | TRBV4-1 | . | CASSQGARSNQPQHF | TGCGCCAGCAGCCAAGGGGCCAGGAGCAATCAGCCCCAGCATTTT
. | TRBJ2-1 | TRBV27 | . | CASSLTLDRVNYNEQFF | TGTGCCAGCAGTTTAACCTTAGACCGCGTTAACTACAATGAGCAGTTCTTC
TRBD2 | TRBJ2-3 | TRBV3-1 | . | CASSQSPAGGLTDTQYF | TGTGCCAGCAGCCAAAGTCCCGCGGGGGGGCTCACAGATACGCAGTATTTT
. | TRBJ1-1 | TRBV29-1 | few | CSVVQGMNTEAFF | TGCAGCGTTGTGCAGGGAATGAACACTGAAGCTTTCTTT
. | TRBJ2-1 | TRBV6-1 | few | CASSVVHPPFF | TGTGCCAGCAGTGTCGTACACCCCCCGTTCTTC
. | TRBJ2-5 | TRBV10-2 | . | CASNGGFGETQYF | TGCGCCAGCAACGGGGGATTCGGGGAGACCCAGTACTTC
. | TRBJ1-2 | TRBV21-1 | few | CASSKWCEGPPLHQTENF | TGTGCCAGCAGCAAATGGTGTGAGGGGCCACCGCTTCACCAAACCGAGAACTTC
. | TRBJ2-1 | TRBV6-2/TRBV6-3 | few | CASSYPTGRQFF | TGTGCCAGCAGTTACCCGACCGGACGTCAGTTCTTC
TRBD1 | TRBJ2-5 | TRBV25-1 | few | CASSARGQGDAQYF | TGTGCCAGCAGTGCTCGGGGACAGGGGGATGCCCAGTACTTC
. | TRBJ2-7 | TRBV19 | few | CASSIGLRNEQYF | TGTGCCAGTAGTATAGGACTCCGGAACGAGCAGTACTTC
TRBD1 | TRBJ2-2 | TRBV19 | many | CASSIEDRVNGELFF | TGTGCCAGTAGTATAGAGGACAGGGTAAACGGGGAGCTGTTTTTT
. | TRBJ1-2 | TRBV2 | few | CASTEEPLGYTF | TGTGCCAGCACGGAAGAGCCACTTGGCTACACCTTC
. | TRBJ2-7 | TRBV7-9 | many | CASSFTGGGHEQYF | TGTGCCAGCAGTTTTACAGGAGGGGGCCACGAGCAGTACTTC
TRBD1 | TRBJ2-2 | TRBV6-5 | few | CASSYSGQGPGELFF | TGTGCCAGCAGTTACTCTGGACAGGGCCCCGGGGAGCTGTTTTTT
. | TRBJ2-7 | TRBV10-1 | . | CASSERRGKGEQYF | TGCGCCAGCAGTGAGAGGCGGGGTAAAGGCGAGCAGTACTTC
. | TRBJ2-5 | TRBV28 | . | CASTGGFGETQYF | TGTGCCAGCACCGGGGGATTCGGAGAGACCCAGTACTTC
TRBD1 | TRBJ1-2 | TRBV5-1 | few | CASSQTGTGGNYGYTF | TGCGCCAGCAGCCAAACCGGGACAGGGGGCAACTATGGCTACACCTTC
. | TRBJ2-7 | TRBV12-3/TRBV12-4 | . | CASSLFGRPYEQYF | TGTGCCAGCAGTTTATTTGGCAGACCCTACGAGCAGTACTTC
TRBD2 | TRBJ2-1 | TRBV7-2 | . | CASSLTSGGYNEQFF | TGTGCCAGCAGCTTAACTAGCGGGGGATACAATGAGCAGTTCTTC
. | TRBJ1-1 | TRBV12-3/TRBV12-4 | once | CASSLGGINTEAFF | TGTGCCAGCAGTTTAGGGGGTATAAACACTGAAGCTTTCTTT
. | TRBJ1-1 | TRBV7-9 | . | CASSLDGGYTEAFF | TGTGCCAGCAGCTTAGACGGGGGCTACACTGAAGCTTTCTTT
. | TRBJ2-7 | TRBV20-1 | . | CSASGRGRWSGQYF | TGCAGTGCCAGCGGAAGGGGGAGGTGGTCCGGGCAGTACTTC
. | TRBJ2-1 | TRBV6-2/TRBV6-3 | few | CASSYSMYNEEFF | TGTGCCAGCAGTTACTCAATGTATAATGAGGAGTTCTTC
TRBD2 | TRBJ2-1 | TRBV4-1 | . | CASSQDYRGGHINEQFF | TGCGCCAGCAGCCAAGATTACCGGGGGGGGCACATCAATGAGCAGTTCTTC
. | TRBJ1-2 | TRBV12-3/TRBV12-4 | few | CASTSGGSYGYTF | TGTGCCAGCACCTCCGGGGGGAGCTATGGCTACACCTTC
. | TRBJ2-5 | TRBV12-3/TRBV12-4 | . | CASSSRGRETQYF | TGTGCCAGCAGCTCACGCGGGCGAGAGACCCAGTACTTC
. | TRBJ1-4 | TRBV25-1 | . | CASSESAGPEKLFF | TGTGCCAGCAGTGAATCGGCAGGGCCGGAAAAACTGTTTTTT
TRBD1 | TRBJ1-2 | TRBV7-2 | . | CASSPGTGYFGYTF | TGTGCCAGCAGCCCCGGGACAGGCTACTTTGGCTACACCTTC
. | TRBJ2-2 | TRBV7-9 | few | CASRLGGVTGELFF | TGTGCCAGCAGACTGGGGGGAGTCACCGGGGAGCTGTTTTTT
. | TRBJ1-2 | TRBV4-2 | few | CASSQVTPSDYGYTF | TGTGCCAGCAGCCAAGTAACACCCTCCGACTATGGCTACACCTTC
. | TRBJ2-1 | TRBV6-5 | few | CASSYYTGYEQFF | TGTGCCAGCAGTTACTATACAGGCTATGAGCAGTTCTTC
. | TRBJ1-2 | TRBV6-5 | . | CASTSGDTSSYGYTF | TGTGCCAGCACCTCCGGAGACACCTCCTCCTATGGCTACACCTTC
. | TRBJ1-4 | TRBV4-3 | few | CASSQDSREKLFF | TGCGCCAGCAGCCAAGATTCTAGAGAAAAACTGTTTTTT
. | TRBJ1-2 | TRBV6-5 | few | CASSPLPGTYGYTF | TGTGCCAGCAGCCCCCTGCCGGGGACCTATGGCTACACCTTC
. | TRBJ2-3 | TRBV5-1 | few | CASSLSSTDTQYF | TGCGCCAGCAGCTTGAGCAGCACAGATACGCAGTATTTT
. | TRBJ1-2 | TRBV7-8 | . | CASSPQRRARGYTF | TGTGCCAGCAGCCCCCAGCGGAGGGCTAGAGGCTACACCTTC
TRBD2 | TRBJ2-3 | TRBV7-9 | few | CASSLALLAGEGDTQYF | TGTGCCAGCAGCTTAGCGCTGCTAGCGGGGGAGGGAGATACGCAGTATTTT
TRBD2 | TRBJ2-1 | TRBV27 | . | CASSSGTSGGGEQFF | TGTGCCAGCAGTTCGGGGACTAGCGGGGGCGGGGAGCAGTTCTTC
. | TRBJ2-1 | TRBV7-9 | few | CASRVPPDSSYNEQFF | TGTGCCAGCAGAGTCCCCCCAGACAGCTCCTACAATGAGCAGTTCTTC
TRBD1 | TRBJ2-3 | TRBV7-3 | . | CASSSGTGRDTQYF | TGTGCCAGCAGCTCGGGGACAGGGCGCGATACGCAGTATTTT
TRBD1 | TRBJ1-1 | TRBV4-2 | . | CASSQVGTGGITEAFF | TGTGCCAGCAGCCAAGTTGGGACAGGGGGCATAACTGAAGCTTTCTTT
TRBD2 | TRBJ2-1 | TRBV7-9 | . | CASSDTELTSGGANEQFF | TGTGCCAGCAGCGACACCGAATTAACTAGCGGGGGGGCCAATGAGCAGTTCTTC
. | TRBJ2-5 | TRBV4-1 | few | CASSQVFRDIQETQYF | TGCGCCAGCAGCCAAGTGTTCCGGGACATCCAAGAGACCCAGTACTTC
. | TRBJ1-5 | TRBV9 | . | CASSRGGTNQPQHF | TGTGCCAGCAGCCGTGGGGGGACTAATCAGCCCCAGCATTTT
TRBD1 | TRBJ2-7 | TRBV7-9 | . | CASSAPGVEGQGYYEQYF | TGTGCCAGCAGCGCCCCGGGAGTGGAGGGACAGGGGTACTACGAGCAGTACTTC